This section outlines one TCR beta chain sequence together with its context. In this sample, this clone turned up a few times. Its antigen is currently not known. No much larger clone is present one base from it, and per-base qualities are unavailable. Each donor gave one peripheral blood draw, averaging approximately 110 mL, which was collected into heparinised tubes. Naive, central memory, regulatory and stem cell-like memory CD4+ T cells were sorted on a BD FACSAria II using a panel including CD45RO, CCR7, CD25, CD127, CD95 and CD27. All sorted populations exceeded 98% purity. PBMCs were separated immediately by Lymphoprep density gradient centrifugation and were stained directly, without being cultured. So that batch effects would be minimized, each experiment stained and sorted samples in pairs, pairing one healthy donor with one patient. These data originate in a study of beta chain features in type 1 diabetes (dated by TCRdb to 2016 to 2019). With regard to the full study: Mean age, gender distribution, total cell number and subset yield did not differ between patients and healthy donors. A total of some 110 million sorted cells were examined across all samples, and the number of cells per subset was strongly correlated with RNA yield. In the study, TCRB repertoires of sorted circulating CD4+ T cell subsets from recently diagnosed type 1 diabetes patients were compared with those of matched healthy donors. Regulatory and stem cell-like memory subsets were obtained from only 8 patients and roughly 8 healthy donors, while naive and central memory subsets were obtained from all 30 or so donors.

The entire amount of isolated RNA was reverse transcribed using the High Capacity cDNA Reverse Transcription Kit, so the sequenced TCRB transcripts were expressed ones. Deep immunoSEQ sequencing was performed on naive, central memory and regulatory T cell samples, with an average of approximately 4 million total reads per sample. After sorted cells were lysed in RLT buffer, RNA was extracted with DNase-treated RNeasy Micro or Mini kits, with the choice depending on cell number. To prevent cross-contamination, each cell subset was processed individually, whereas patient and healthy donor samples were processed jointly. TCRB sequences were amplified from cDNA with the immunoSEQ multiplex PCR, producing 87-bp fragments spanning the CDR3 region. The amplicons were sequenced using the Illumina HiSeq platform. The original methods were these. PCR bias was computationally corrected using synthetic template baselines, reads within Hamming distance 2 were collapsed, and singletons that could not be merged were discarded. Reads were aligned against IMGT so that V, D and J genes, CDR3 length and insertions or deletions at six rearrangement sites could be assigned. Within each subset, clonotype counts were normalized to sorted cell number, and only after that were true diversity and Gini coefficients computed with the tcR R package. The overlap coefficient, calculated on TCRB nucleotide sequences, was used to measure repertoire sharing. Out-of-frame TCRB sequences from naive cells were analyzed as a proxy for the pre-selection repertoire. Imported from immuneACCESS, the table was reduced by TCRdb to in-frame sequences with V and J called. These copies leave out some clones; in studies compared against another copy, an unresolved V gene accounts for under half, and the cause of the remainder is not known. The V and J calls and clone size come from that table; D and trimming were worked out from the DNA. Here the sample has some 270,000 clones; about a tenth occur a single time. More than 0.015% of the sample comes from the top ten.

The cysteine opens and the phenylalanine closes a CDR3 of 16 amino acids. The only DNA kept is the CDR3, 48 bases in frame from the first base. From a lookup of the germline V gene, CDR1 and CDR2 are LGHNA and YSLEER. The junction carries 15 bases between V and J, which are trimmed by 0 bases and 5 bases respectively. The paper's findings and limits, for the study overall: Only small numbers of individuals were included in the HLA sub-analyses, which left unresolved whether HLA type had any influence on TCRB rearrangement. Type 1 diabetes patients showed a moderate but significant shortening of TCRB CDR3 length in all four CD4+ subsets. Sequencing cDNA rather than genomic DNA could over-represent highly expressing activated cells, although activation and CD3 levels did not differ between groups. Shorter templates might be favored by PCR, yet because patient and control samples were amplified and corrected together, any such skew would affect both groups equally. Fewer insertions and more nucleotide deletions at VDJ recombination sites were observed in patients with type 1 diabetes, implying thymic rearrangement abnormalities. The naive, central memory and regulatory TCRB repertoires appeared to resemble one another more closely among patients than among healthy donors.

The sample taken for sequencing was naive CD4+ T cells from blood. Read against the paper, the sample's cell subset or site label means: true naive CD4+ T cells. Rearrangement joined TRBV4-3 to TRBJ2-3; the D gene is possibly TRBD1, with 6 bases matching. The clonotype comes from a man aged 25 to 45 with type 1 diabetes. The nucleotide sequence reads TGCGCCAGCAGCCAAGATCTGCCAGGGGCGGGAGATACGCAGTATTTT. Its protein product is CASSQDLPGAGDTQYF.